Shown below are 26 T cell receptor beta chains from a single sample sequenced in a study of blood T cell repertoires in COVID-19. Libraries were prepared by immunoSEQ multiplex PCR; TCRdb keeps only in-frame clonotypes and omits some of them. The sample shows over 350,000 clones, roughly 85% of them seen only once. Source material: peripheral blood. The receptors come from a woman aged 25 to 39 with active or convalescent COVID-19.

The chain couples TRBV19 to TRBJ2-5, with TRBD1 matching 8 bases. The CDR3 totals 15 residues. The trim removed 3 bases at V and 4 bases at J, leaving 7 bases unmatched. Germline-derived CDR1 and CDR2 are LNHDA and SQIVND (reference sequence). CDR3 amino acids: CASSIQGAGRETQYF. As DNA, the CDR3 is TGTGCCAGTAGTATCCAGGGGGCGGGTCGAGAGACCCAGTACTTC.

The CDR3: CASILSAGAGNEQFF. CDR3 coding DNA: TGTGCCAGCATCCTCTCTGCGGGGGCGGGCAATGAGCAGTTCTTC. This chain connects TRBV7-2 to TRBJ2-1; weak D call: TRBD2 (7 bases). CDR1 and CDR2 (germline): SGHTA, FQGNSA. V was pared by 7 bases and J by 6 bases, with 19 bases between. CDR3 length: 15 residues.

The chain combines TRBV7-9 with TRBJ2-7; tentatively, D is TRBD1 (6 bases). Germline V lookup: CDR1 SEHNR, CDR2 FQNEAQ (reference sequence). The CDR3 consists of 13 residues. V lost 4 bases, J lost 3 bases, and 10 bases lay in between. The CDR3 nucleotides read TGTGCCAGCAGCTATAACAGGGACTACGAGCAGTACTTC. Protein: CASSYNRDYEQYF.

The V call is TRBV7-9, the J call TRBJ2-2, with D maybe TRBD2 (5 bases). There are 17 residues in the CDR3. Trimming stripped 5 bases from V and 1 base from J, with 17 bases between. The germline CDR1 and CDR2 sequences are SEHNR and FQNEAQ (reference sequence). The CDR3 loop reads CASSPRTALRNTGELFF. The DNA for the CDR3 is TGTGCCAGCAGCCCCCGGACTGCCTTAAGGAACACCGGGGAGCTGTTTTTT.

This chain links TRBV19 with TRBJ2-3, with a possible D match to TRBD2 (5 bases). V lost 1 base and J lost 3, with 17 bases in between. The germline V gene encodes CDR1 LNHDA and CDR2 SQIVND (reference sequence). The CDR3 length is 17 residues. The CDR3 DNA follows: TGTGCCAGTAGTATAGTCGTGGGGAGAGGAGTTACAGATACGCAGTATTTT. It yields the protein CASSIVVGRGVTDTQYF.

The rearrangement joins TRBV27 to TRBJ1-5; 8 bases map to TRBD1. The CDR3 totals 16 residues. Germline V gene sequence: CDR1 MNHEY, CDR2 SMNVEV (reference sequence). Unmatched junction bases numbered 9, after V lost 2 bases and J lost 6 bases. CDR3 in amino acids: CASSLISAGGGQPQHF. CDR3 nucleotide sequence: TGTGCCAGCAGTTTAATTTCGGCAGGGGGCGGTCAGCCCCAGCATTTT.

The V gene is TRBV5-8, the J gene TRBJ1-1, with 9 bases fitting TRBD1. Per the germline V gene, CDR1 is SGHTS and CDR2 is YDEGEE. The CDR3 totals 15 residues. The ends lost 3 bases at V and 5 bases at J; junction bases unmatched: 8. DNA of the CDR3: TGTGCCAGCAGCTGGGAACAGGGGGCGAGAACTGAAGCTTTCTTT. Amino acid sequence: CASSWEQGARTEAFF.

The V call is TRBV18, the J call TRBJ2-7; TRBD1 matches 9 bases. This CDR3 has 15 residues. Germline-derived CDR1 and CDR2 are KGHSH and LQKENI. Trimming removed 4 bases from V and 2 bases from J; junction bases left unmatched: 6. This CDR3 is CASSLAGTGTYEQYF. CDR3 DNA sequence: TGTGCCAGCTCACTCGCAGGGACAGGGACCTACGAGCAGTACTTC. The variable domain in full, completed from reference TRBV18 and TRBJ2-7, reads NAGVMQNPRHLVRRRGQEARLRCSPMKGHSHVYWYRQLPEEGLKFMVYLQKENIIDESGMPKERFSAEFPKEGPSILRIQQVVRGDSAAYFCASSLAGTGTYEQYFGPGTRLTVT.

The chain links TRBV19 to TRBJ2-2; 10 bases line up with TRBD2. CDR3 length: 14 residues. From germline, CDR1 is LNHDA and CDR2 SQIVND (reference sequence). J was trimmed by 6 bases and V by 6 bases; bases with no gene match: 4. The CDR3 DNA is TGTGCCAGTAGGCTTAGCGGGAGGCCCGGGGAGCTGTTTTTT. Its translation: CASRLSGRPGELFF.

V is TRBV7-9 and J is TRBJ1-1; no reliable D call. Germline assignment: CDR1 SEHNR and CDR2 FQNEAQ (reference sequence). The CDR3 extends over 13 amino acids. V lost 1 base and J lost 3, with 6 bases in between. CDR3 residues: CASSLVGDTEAFF. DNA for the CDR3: TGTGCCAGCAGCTTAGTGGGAGACACTGAAGCTTTCTTT.

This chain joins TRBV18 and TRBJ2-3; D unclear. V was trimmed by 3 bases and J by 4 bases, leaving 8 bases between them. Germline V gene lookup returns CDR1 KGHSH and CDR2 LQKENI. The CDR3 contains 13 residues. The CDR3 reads CASSPTTPDTQYF. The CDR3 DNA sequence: TGTGCCAGCTCACCCACGACTCCAGATACGCAGTATTTT. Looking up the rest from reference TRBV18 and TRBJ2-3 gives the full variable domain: NAGVMQNPRHLVRRRGQEARLRCSPMKGHSHVYWYRQLPEEGLKFMVYLQKENIIDESGMPKERFSAEFPKEGPSILRIQQVVRGDSAAYFCASSPTTPDTQYFGPGTRLTVL.

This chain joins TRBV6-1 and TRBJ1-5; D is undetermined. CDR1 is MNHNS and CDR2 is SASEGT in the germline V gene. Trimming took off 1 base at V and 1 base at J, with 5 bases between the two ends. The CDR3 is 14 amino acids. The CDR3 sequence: CASSEVGSNQPQHF. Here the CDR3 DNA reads TGTGCCAGCAGTGAAGTCGGGAGCAATCAGCCCCAGCATTTT.

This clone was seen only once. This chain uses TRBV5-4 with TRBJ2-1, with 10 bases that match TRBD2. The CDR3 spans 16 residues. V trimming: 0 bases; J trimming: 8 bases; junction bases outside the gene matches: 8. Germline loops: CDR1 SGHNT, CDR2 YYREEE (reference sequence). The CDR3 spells CASSLAGLAGVDEQFF. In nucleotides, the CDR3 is TGTGCCAGCAGCTTGGCTGGGCTAGCGGGAGTAGATGAGCAGTTCTTC.

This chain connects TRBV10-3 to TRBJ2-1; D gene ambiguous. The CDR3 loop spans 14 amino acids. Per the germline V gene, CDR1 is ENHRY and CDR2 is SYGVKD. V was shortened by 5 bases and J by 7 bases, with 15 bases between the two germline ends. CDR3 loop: CAISPVPNVNEQFF. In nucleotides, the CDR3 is TGTGCCATCAGTCCAGTCCCAAACGTGAATGAGCAGTTCTTC.

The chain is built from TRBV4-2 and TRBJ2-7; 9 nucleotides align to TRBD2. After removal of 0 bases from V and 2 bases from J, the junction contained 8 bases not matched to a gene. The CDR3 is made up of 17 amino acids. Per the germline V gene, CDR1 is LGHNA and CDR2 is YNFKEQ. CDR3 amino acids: CASSQDSATSGAYEQYF. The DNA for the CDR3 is TGTGCCAGCAGCCAAGATTCGGCGACTAGCGGAGCCTACGAGCAGTACTTC.

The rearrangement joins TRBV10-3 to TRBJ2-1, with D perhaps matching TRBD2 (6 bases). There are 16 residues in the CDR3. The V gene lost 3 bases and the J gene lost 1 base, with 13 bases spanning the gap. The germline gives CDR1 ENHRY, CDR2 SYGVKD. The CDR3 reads CAISDTPGLSYNEQFF. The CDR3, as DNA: TGTGCCATCAGTGATACTCCGGGACTGTCCTACAATGAGCAGTTCTTC.

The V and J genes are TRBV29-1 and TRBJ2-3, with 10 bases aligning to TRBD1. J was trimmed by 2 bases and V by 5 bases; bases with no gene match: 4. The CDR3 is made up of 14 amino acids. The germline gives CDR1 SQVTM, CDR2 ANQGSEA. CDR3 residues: CSVRQGAPTDTQYF. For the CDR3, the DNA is TGCAGCGTTAGACAGGGGGCTCCCACAGATACGCAGTATTTT.

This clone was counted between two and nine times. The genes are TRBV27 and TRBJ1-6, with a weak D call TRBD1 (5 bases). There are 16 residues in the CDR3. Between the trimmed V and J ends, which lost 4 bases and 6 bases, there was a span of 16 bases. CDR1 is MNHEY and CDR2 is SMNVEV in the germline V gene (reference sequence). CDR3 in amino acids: CASSSLAWGGNSPLHF. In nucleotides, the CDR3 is TGTGCCAGCAGTTCGTTGGCGTGGGGGGGTAATTCACCCCTCCACTTT.

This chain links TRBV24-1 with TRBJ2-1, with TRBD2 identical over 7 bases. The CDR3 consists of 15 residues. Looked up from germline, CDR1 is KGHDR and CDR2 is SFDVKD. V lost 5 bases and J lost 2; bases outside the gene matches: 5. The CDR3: CATSAGRGTYNEQFF. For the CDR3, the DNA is TGTGCCACCAGTGCTGGGAGGGGTACCTACAATGAGCAGTTCTTC.

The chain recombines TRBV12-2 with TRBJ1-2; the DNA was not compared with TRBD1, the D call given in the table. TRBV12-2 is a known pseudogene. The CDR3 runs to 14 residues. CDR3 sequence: CASRHPDRAYGYTF. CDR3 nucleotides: TGTGCAAGTCGACATCCCGACAGGGCCTATGGCTACACCTTC.

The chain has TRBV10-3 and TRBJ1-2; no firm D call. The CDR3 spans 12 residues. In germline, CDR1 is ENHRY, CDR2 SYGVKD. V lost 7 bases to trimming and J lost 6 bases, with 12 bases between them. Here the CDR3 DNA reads TGTGCCATCACTTCCGGGTCAGATGGCTACACCTTC. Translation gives CAITSGSDGYTF.

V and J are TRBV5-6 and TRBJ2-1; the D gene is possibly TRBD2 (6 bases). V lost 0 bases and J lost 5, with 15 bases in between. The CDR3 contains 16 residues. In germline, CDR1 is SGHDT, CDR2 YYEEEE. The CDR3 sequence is CASSLVLGTANNEQFF. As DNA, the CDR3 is TGTGCCAGCAGCTTGGTGTTAGGGACTGCGAACAATGAGCAGTTCTTC. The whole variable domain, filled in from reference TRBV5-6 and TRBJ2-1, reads DAGVTQSPTHLIKTRGQQVTLRCSPKSGHDTVSWYQQALGQGPQFIFQYYEEEERQRGNFPDRFSGHQFPNYSSELNVNALLLGDSALYLCASSLVLGTANNEQFFGPGTRLTVL.

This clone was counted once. As DNA, the CDR3 is TGTGCCAGCAGCCTAACTAGCGCAAGTTACAATGAGCAGTTCTTC. This codes for CASSLTSASYNEQFF. V and J are TRBV13 and TRBJ2-1, with 7 bases matching TRBD2. The CDR3 sequence is 15 residues long. Germline lookup yields CDR1 PRHDT and CDR2 FYEKMQ (reference sequence). The junction had 8 bases not matched to a gene; V was cut back by 5 bases and J by 4 bases.

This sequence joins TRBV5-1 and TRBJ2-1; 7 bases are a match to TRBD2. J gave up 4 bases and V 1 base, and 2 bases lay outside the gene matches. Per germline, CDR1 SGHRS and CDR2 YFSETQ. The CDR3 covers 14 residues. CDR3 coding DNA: TGCGCCAGCAGCTTGAGCGGGGTATACAATGAGCAGTTCTTC. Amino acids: CASSLSGVYNEQFF.

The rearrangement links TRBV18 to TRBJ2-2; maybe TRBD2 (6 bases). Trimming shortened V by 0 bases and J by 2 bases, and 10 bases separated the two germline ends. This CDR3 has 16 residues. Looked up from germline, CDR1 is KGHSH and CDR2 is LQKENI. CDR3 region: CASSPPTGLNTGELFF. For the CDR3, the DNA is TGTGCCAGCTCACCACCGACGGGACTTAACACCGGGGAGCTGTTTTTT.

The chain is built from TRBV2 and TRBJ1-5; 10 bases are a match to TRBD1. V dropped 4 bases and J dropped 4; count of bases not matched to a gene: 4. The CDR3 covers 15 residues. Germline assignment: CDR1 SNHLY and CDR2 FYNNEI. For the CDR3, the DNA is TGTGCCAGCAGTGGATCGGGACAGGGGAATCAGCCCCAGCATTTT. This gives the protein CASSGSGQGNQPQHF.